Following are 5 T cell receptor beta chains from one sample sequenced in a study of blood T cells in healthy people across ages. A second PCR, run for 7 to 11 cycles, used a sample-barcoded 5' primer plus a J-beta primer mix. TCRdb ran MiXCR on the 5' RACE reads and lists one entry per CDR3 protein. In the table there are 1.5 million to 2 million distinct CDR3 sequences, 39% of which are singletons. Specimen: blood. All receptors derive from a human donor in good health.

This clonotype was counted a few times. The chain joins TRBV6-1 to TRBJ2-1; the D call may be TRBD1 or TRBD2 (6 bases each). Germline assignment: CDR1 MNHNS and CDR2 SASEGT. The CDR3 has 14 amino acids. V was trimmed by 7 bases and J by 3 bases, leaving 13 bases between them. The CDR3 loop reads CASKEGVNYNEQFF. DNA of the CDR3: TGTGCCAGCAAGGAGGGGGTGAACTACAATGAGCAGTTCTTC.

The table lists this clonotype with a count of one. The rearrangement uses TRBV5-1 and TRBJ2-7; 8 bases line up with TRBD1. CDR1 and CDR2 from the germline V gene are SGHRS and YFSETQ. The CDR3 extends over 15 amino acids. J gave up 2 bases and V 4 bases, and 8 bases lay outside the gene matches. The CDR3 is CASSKNRDRPYEQYF. CDR3 DNA sequence: TGCGCCAGCAGCAAAAACCGGGACAGGCCCTACGAGCAGTACTTC.

V gene TRBV10-3 combines with J gene TRBJ2-7, with TRBD2 as a possible D gene (5 bases). The CDR3 covers 13 residues. V gave up 9 bases and J gave up 6 bases, with 18 bases separating them. Germline values: CDR1 ENHRY, CDR2 SYGVKD. The CDR3 nucleotides are TGTGCCATATCGGGCGGGCTCCCCCTCGAGCAGTACTTC. Translating gives CAISGGLPLEQYF.

The DNA for the CDR3 is TGTGCCAGCAGTTACTCGAGTTATTCACCCCTCCACTTT. Its translation: CASSYSSYSPLHF. The chain carries TRBV6-2 or TRBV6-3 and TRBJ1-6; D remains unclear. CDR1 and CDR2 from the germline V gene are MNHEY and SVGEGT. Trimming removed 0 bases from V and 8 bases from J, with 5 bases in between. CDR3 length equals 13 residues.

Comments on this clonotype: A single base separates this from a much larger clone, so it may be a read error. The chain employs TRBV11-2 and TRBJ2-1, with D uncertain. Trimming left V 6 bases short and J 5 bases short, with 5 bases between. The CDR3 sequence is 11 residues long. The germline V gene has CDR1 SGHAT and CDR2 FQNNGV. The CDR3 coding sequence is TGTGCCAGCAGGAATAACAATGAGCAGTTCTTC. This sequence encodes CASRNNNEQFF.